The clone carrying this T cell receptor beta chain showed up many times. This entry belongs to a study of CD8 T cells in ankylosing spondylitis. TCRdb reprocessed the 5' RACE reads via MiXCR and lists one record per CDR3 protein. This sample yields about 42,000 distinct CDR3 sequences, of which roughly 2.5% are seen a single time; approximately 4.4% belongs to the top ten. Germline CDR1 SGDLS, CDR2 YYNGEE. The CDR3 runs 15 residues. V was pared by 6 bases and J by 11 bases, with 20 bases of the junction left unmatched. The rearrangement uses TRBV9 and TRBJ2-7, with 7 bases fitting TRBD2. Sequencing used blood, either unsorted or a sorted T cell fraction (not recorded which). The receptor was isolated from a male donor with ankylosing spondylitis or in good health (not recorded which). CDR3 DNA sequence: TGTGCCAGCACCCCCGGGGAGGGCAATGTGGTGCGAAAGTACTTC. It encodes CASTPGEGNVVRKYF.